This is a list of T cell receptor beta chains from one sample in a study of shared clonotypes between healthy human individuals. Assay: immunoSEQ multiplex PCR; the TCRdb copy retains only in-frame clones and omits some. This sample has millions of clones, with roughly 92% found just once. Input material: naive CD4+ T cells sorted from blood. These receptors were taken from a man between 18 and 35 years old in good health. The CDR3 runs from the conserved cysteine through the conserved F or W. The D gene is left open where the match is weak. Size is omitted from some rows. Given values are once, few, many or a class for expanded clones.

TRBV2	NA	NA	TRBJ2-3	TGTGCCACCTCCGGGCAGCTGTCCCTCACAGATACGCAGTATTTT	CATSGQLSLTDTQYF
TRBV5-8	TRBD1	NA	TRBJ1-3	TGTGCCAGCAGCTTGGTGACAGGGTCTGGAAACACCATATATTTT	CASSLVTGSGNTIYF
TRBV15	TRBD1	NA	TRBJ2-7	TGTGCCACTCAGCGTGACAGGGCTGCCTACGAGCAGTACTTC	CATQRDRAAYEQYF
TRBV6-1	TRBD2	NA	TRBJ2-3	TGTGCCAGCAAGGGACTAGCGGCAGATACGCAGTATTTT	CASKGLAADTQYF
TRBV9	TRBD1	NA	TRBJ2-3	TGTGCCAGCAGCTCAAGGACAGGGGGCACAGATACGCAGTATTTT	CASSSRTGGTDTQYF
TRBV7-2	TRBD2	NA	TRBJ2-1	TGTGCCAGCCGCCCAGCGGGACTAATATACAATGAGCAGTTCTTC	CASRPAGLIYNEQFF
TRBV29-1	TRBD1	NA	TRBJ1-1	TGCAGCATACAGGGGGCAAGCACTGAAGCTTTCTTT	CSIQGASTEAFF
TRBV19	TRBD2	NA	TRBJ2-7	TGTGCCAGTAGTACCCGACTAGCGGGAGCGGCTGAGCAGTACTTC	CASSTRLAGAAEQYF
TRBV5-4	NA	NA	TRBJ2-7	TGTGCCAGCAGCTCCCCGGGACGTCCAGCCTACGAGCAGTACTTC	CASSSPGRPAYEQYF
TRBV28	NA	NA	TRBJ1-2	TGTGCCATTCAGCGACCGGACACAAACTATGGCTACACCTTC	CAIQRPDTNYGYTF
TRBV5-4	NA	NA	TRBJ1-1	TGTGCCAGCAGCTTCGGGCCGAACACTGAAGCTTTCTTT	CASSFGPNTEAFF
TRBV11-2	NA	once	TRBJ1-4	TGTGCCAGCAGCTCCATCGGGCAGAGTGCAACTAATGAAAAACTGTTTTTT	CASSSIGQSATNEKLFF
TRBV4-1	TRBD2	NA	TRBJ2-2	TGCGCCAGCAGCCAAGAAAGGTACGGGCTAGCGGGATCGAGGTGGGTCGGGGAGCTGTTTTTT	CASSQERYGLAGSRWVGELFF
TRBV2	TRBD1	once	TRBJ1-2	TGTGCCAGCAGCTACACAGGGGACTATGGCTACACCTTC	CASSYTGDYGYTF
TRBV7-9	NA	NA	TRBJ1-4	TGTGCCAGCAGCTTAGGCCGGACAGAAACTAATGAAAAACTGTTTTTT	CASSLGRTETNEKLFF
TRBV5-1	NA	few	TRBJ1-5	TGCGCCAGCAGCTTGGAGGGCGGCTACAATCAGCCCCAGCATTTT	CASSLEGGYNQPQHF
TRBV2	TRBD1	once	TRBJ1-1	TGTGCCAGTTGGGACAGGGGGCTGACTGAAGCTTTCTTT	CASWDRGLTEAFF
TRBV29-1	NA	NA	TRBJ2-2	TGCAGCCTAAAGCCGGGCGGAGTAGCGCCTAACACCGGGGAGCTGTTTTTT	CSLKPGGVAPNTGELFF
TRBV18	NA	NA	TRBJ2-6	TGTGCCAGCTCACCACCGCGGACTGGGGCCAACGTCCTGACTTTC	CASSPPRTGANVLTF
TRBV7-9	NA	NA	TRBJ2-4	TGTGCCAGCAGCCTAACAGAGTTATTAGCCAAAAACATTCAGTACTTC	CASSLTELLAKNIQYF
TRBV5-1	NA	once	TRBJ1-1	TGCGCCAGCAGCTTGGGTCCAGTCCGGCCGAACACTGAAGCTTTCTTT	CASSLGPVRPNTEAFF
TRBV30	NA	NA	TRBJ2-1	TGTGCCTGGAGGTCGGAGGGCTCCTACAATGAGCAGTTCTTC	CAWRSEGSYNEQFF
TRBV19	TRBD1	few	TRBJ1-1	TGTGCCAGTACCTGGGGACAGAAGAACACTGAAGCTTTCTTT	CASTWGQKNTEAFF
TRBV6-6	TRBD1	NA	TRBJ2-5	TGTGCCAGCAGGACACCCTCAGGGGGCCGGGCCGCCCAGTACTTC	CASRTPSGGRAAQYF
TRBV10-2	TRBD2	NA	TRBJ2-4	TGCGCCAGCAGTGAGTCGGTGCTAGCGGGAGGGATCGGCATTCAGTACTTC	CASSESVLAGGIGIQYF
TRBV13	NA	NA	TRBJ1-2	TGTGCCAGCAGCTGGGGTTTCGGCTACACCTTC	CASSWGFGYTF
TRBV13	NA	NA	TRBJ2-3	TGTGCCAGCAGCTCCCGAGGGCTCAGGTCGGATACGCAGTATTTT	CASSSRGLRSDTQYF
TRBV30	NA	few	TRBJ1-2	TGTGCCTGGAGCCTCGGTCTATCATGCACCTTC	CAWSLGLSCTF
TRBV4-1	NA	NA	TRBJ2-3	TGCGCCAGCAGCCTGAGGGGTGACACAGCTCATACGCAGTATTTT	CASSLRGDTAHTQYF
TRBV28	TRBD1	NA	TRBJ1-5	TGTGCCACCAACAGGGGATGGGGACAGCCCCAGCATTTT	CATNRGWGQPQHF
TRBV19	TRBD1	NA	TRBJ2-3	TGTGCCACCGGACAGGGTCACACAGATACGCAGTATTTT	CATGQGHTDTQYF
TRBV6-5	NA	few	TRBJ1-2	TGTGCCAGCAGTTCCCAACCGGGCGCCTATGGCTACACCTTC	CASSSQPGAYGYTF
TRBV6-5	TRBD1	once	TRBJ1-2	TGTGCCAGCAGCATTGGACAGGGCGGCTATGGCTACACCTTC	CASSIGQGGYGYTF
TRBV11-2	NA	NA	TRBJ2-7	TGTGCCAGCAGCTCCCTGCAGGGCCTCTCCTACGAGCAGTACTTC	CASSSLQGLSYEQYF
TRBV30	TRBD2	NA	TRBJ2-7	TGTGCCTGGAGTGTGGCGGGAGGGCCGGGCGAGCAGTACTTC	CAWSVAGGPGEQYF
TRBV19	TRBD1	NA	TRBJ2-7	TGTGCCAGTAGTAAGACGGGACAGCCGACCTACGAGCAGTACTTC	CASSKTGQPTYEQYF
TRBV7-9	NA	NA	TRBJ2-2	TGTGCCAGCAGCTTAGACACCAACACCGGGGAGCTGTTTTTT	CASSLDTNTGELFF
TRBV6-5	TRBD1	NA	TRBJ1-2	TGTGCCAGCAGTTCGGCAGGGGGCTATGGCTACACCTTC	CASSSAGGYGYTF
TRBV18	NA	NA	TRBJ2-7	TGTGCCAGCTCACTTGGGTCTTTTTACGAGCAGTACTTC	CASSLGSFYEQYF
TRBV12-5	TRBD1	NA	TRBJ2-1	TGTGCTAGTGGGAATCCGGGACAGGGTATCGATGAGCAGTTCTTC	CASGNPGQGIDEQFF
TRBV19	TRBD1	once	TRBJ2-2	TGTGCCAGCGGGGGACAGGGGTACACCGGGGAGCTGTTTTTT	CASGGQGYTGELFF
TRBV5-1	NA	NA	TRBJ1-1	TGCGCCAGCAGCGGGACCGTCGGTCAGACGAACACTGAAGCTTTCTTT	CASSGTVGQTNTEAFF